This TCR beta chain was identified during a study of multiple sclerosis patients with progressive multifocal leukoencephalopathy. Study outcomes and limitations: Before and during natalizumab, the clones expanded at PML already existed.

As regards this clone: Its antigen is currently unknown.

This was a survey-level run. Produced via immunoSEQ multiplex PCR; TCRdb's table is partial and in-frame only. This sample has approximately 26,000 clones, with 88% found just once. The germline V and J ends were trimmed by 0 bases and 9 bases, with 13 bases remaining between them. CDR1 and CDR2 from the germline V gene are SGHKS and YYEKEE (reference sequence). The CDR3 extends over 14 amino acids. The sample's time point: before natalizumab initiation. The receptor's source is a human donor with multiple sclerosis. The sequenced material came from PBMCs. V is TRBV5-5 and J is TRBJ1-5, with D maybe TRBD1 (5 bases). The CDR3: CASSLVGDSGPQHF. CDR3 coding DNA: TGTGCCAGCAGCTTGGTGGGGGACTCTGGGCCCCAGCATTTT.